The 15 T cell receptor beta chains below were found in one sample sequenced in a study of vaccination effects on CD4 cells after COVID-19. Culture proceeded for approximately 10 days, and CD4+ T cells were then isolated. Generated by immunoSEQ multiplex PCR, the TCRdb table keeps only in-frame clones and is missing some. The data hold about 53,000 clones, with 60% to 85% observed a single time. No antigen is known for these receptors. The sample here was CD4+ T cells from PBMCs cultured without peptide, taken before COVID-19 vaccination. The receptors stem from a human donor who received a COVID-19 vaccine.

V is TRBV2 and J is TRBJ1-4; no firm D call. The CDR3 consists of 14 residues. Germline assignment: CDR1 SNHLY and CDR2 FYNNEI. V was clipped by 3 bases and J by 8 bases, with 13 bases between them. CDR3 nucleotides: TGTGCCAGCAGTGAGGGGAGGGTTGGCGAAAAACTGTTTTTT. Protein sequence: CASSEGRVGEKLFF.

This clone was recorded only once. The V call is TRBV7-2, the J call TRBJ1-1; TRBD1 is a possible D gene (5 bases). This CDR3 is built from 15 residues. V lost 5 bases, J lost 2 bases, and 15 bases lay in between. From germline, CDR1 is SGHTA and CDR2 FQGNSA. The CDR3 protein is CASSRGRAENTEAFF. In DNA, the CDR3 is TGTGCCAGCAGCCGGGGCAGGGCGGAAAACACTGAAGCTTTCTTT.

The J gene is TRBJ2-5, the V gene TRBV6-6; 7 bases align to TRBD1. Germline trimming cut 6 bases from V and 7 bases from J; bases unmatched to any gene: 11. Germline V gene data show CDR1 as MNHNY and CDR2 as SVGAGI (reference sequence). The CDR3 has 14 residues. The CDR3 protein is CASSPDRTFGTQYF. The CDR3 region has the DNA TGTGCCAGCAGCCCGGACAGGACGTTCGGGACCCAGTACTTC.

This clone was detected once. V gene TRBV6-1 combines with J gene TRBJ2-5; D is uncertain. V lost 1 base, J lost 5 bases, and 2 bases lay in between. Germline values: CDR1 MNHNS, CDR2 SASEGT. The CDR3 is 11 residues long. The CDR3 spells CASSEVETQYF. The CDR3 DNA reads TGTGCCAGCAGTGAAGTGGAGACCCAGTACTTC.

This chain connects TRBV6-5 to TRBJ1-1, with D unresolved. Germline V CDR1 and CDR2: MNHEY, SVGAGI. The CDR3 loop spans 15 amino acids. V lost 5 bases, J lost 2 bases, and 15 bases lay in between. The CDR3 is CASSPQTGLNTEAFF. The CDR3 coding sequence is TGTGCCAGCAGTCCCCAGACGGGCCTAAACACTGAAGCTTTCTTT.

V and J are TRBV12-5 and TRBJ2-1; no reliable D call. V was pared by 2 bases and J by 3 bases, with 2 bases between. The V gene's germline CDR1 is LGHNT and CDR2 FRNRAP. This CDR3 is 12 amino acids long. CDR3: CASGLFYNEQFF. As DNA, the CDR3 is TGTGCTAGTGGTTTGTTCTACAATGAGCAGTTCTTC.

The CDR3 DNA is TGTGCCAGCAGTGCCTGGGGCCTCGGCACAGATACGCAGTATTTT. As protein: CASSAWGLGTDTQYF. The gene calls are TRBV2 and TRBJ2-3, with a tentative D call TRBD1 (5 bases). Germline assignment: CDR1 SNHLY and CDR2 FYNNEI. V lost 4 bases and J 1 base, leaving 12 bases between the germline ends. CDR3 size: 15 residues. Using reference TRBV2 and TRBJ2-3 for the parts outside the CDR3, the full variable domain is EPEVTQTPSHQVTQMGQEVILRCVPISNHLYFYWYRQILGQKVEFLVSFYNNEISEKSEIFDDQFSVERPDGSNFTLKIRSTKLEDSAMYFCASSAWGLGTDTQYFGPGTRLTVL.

The chain carries TRBV10-3 and TRBJ2-7; the D is unclear. Germline V CDR1 and CDR2: ENHRY, SYGVKD. The V and J ends lost 9 bases and 5 bases respectively, with 14 bases between them. CDR3 length equals 12 residues. This chain's CDR3 is CAIWSGLHEQYV. CDR3 sequence (DNA): TGTGCCATATGGTCAGGCCTCCACGAGCAGTACGTC.

Turning to this clone: Its ends do not fully match the called genes, so a read error is possible. The chain couples TRBV2 to TRBJ2-5, with unresolved D. This CDR3 has 12 amino acids. CDR1 SNHLY and CDR2 FYNNEI come from the germline V gene. The DNA of the CDR3 is TGTGCCAGCATTGAAGGCCAAGAGACCCAGTACTTC. Translation gives CASIEGQETQYF. The whole variable domain, filled in from reference TRBV2 and TRBJ2-5, reads EPEVTQTPSHQVTQMGQEVILRCVPISNHLYFYWYRQILGQKVEFLVSFYNNEISEKSEIFDDQFSVERPDGSNFTLKIRSTKLEDSAMYFCASIEGQETQYFGPGTRLLVL.

This rearrangement joins TRBV6-5 to TRBJ1-4, with 8 nucleotides matching TRBD1. The CDR3 runs 13 residues. V trimming: 6 bases; J trimming: 6 bases; junction bases outside the gene matches: 3. CDR1 and CDR2 from the germline V gene are MNHEY and SVGAGI. CDR3 nucleotides: TGTGCCAGCAGGGGACAGGTTTATGAAAAACTGTTTTTT. The encoded protein is CASRGQVYEKLFF.

CDR3 region: CASSVGQGDTGELFF. The CDR3 region has the DNA TGTGCCAGCAGCGTAGGGCAGGGTGACACCGGGGAGCTGTTTTTT. This chain uses TRBV9 with TRBJ2-2; D might be TRBD1 (5 bases). This CDR3 is built from 15 residues. V was shortened by 0 bases and J by 3 bases, with 9 bases between the two germline ends. Germline V lookup: CDR1 SGDLS, CDR2 YYNGEE.

J is TRBJ1-2 and V is TRBV14; D is undetermined. The germline V and J ends were trimmed by 3 bases and 8 bases, with 10 bases remaining between them. Germline V gene lookup returns CDR1 SGHDN and CDR2 FVKESK. The length of the CDR3 is 12 residues. CDR3 nucleotide sequence: TGTGCCAGCAGCCACCCGGCTAGCGGCTACACCTTC. It translates to CASSHPASGYTF.

The rearrangement joins TRBV21-1 to TRBJ1-5. TRBV21-1 is given as a pseudogene. The CDR3 runs to 14 residues. In nucleotides, the CDR3 is TGTGCCAGCAGCAACGGGAGGCCACATCAGCCCCAGCATTTT. Translated: CASSNGRPHQPQHF.

The J gene is TRBJ1-4, the V gene TRBV19, with 9 bases that match TRBD1. The ends lost 10 bases at V and 8 bases at J; junction bases unmatched: 17. The germline V gene encodes CDR1 LNHDA and CDR2 SQIVND (reference sequence). The CDR3 length is 16 residues. CDR3 loop: CATSPLQGAYQEKLFF. The DNA for the CDR3 is TGTGCCACGTCTCCCCTACAGGGGGCTTATCAGGAAAAACTGTTTTTT.

This clone appeared a single time. Written as DNA, the CDR3 is TGTGCCATCAGTGATGGGGGGGCAACTAATGAAAAACTGTTTTTT. Translation: CAISDGGATNEKLFF. The chain couples TRBV10-3 to TRBJ1-4; D may be TRBD1 (5 bases). Germline CDR1 is ENHRY and CDR2 is SYGVKD. Trimming shortened V by 3 bases and J by 0 bases, and 8 bases separated the two germline ends. This CDR3 spans 15 amino acids.